The 23 T cell receptor beta chains below come from one sample, sequenced in a study of blood T cell repertoires in COVID-19. The table came from immunoSEQ multiplex PCR; TCRdb's copy has only in-frame clones and leaves some out. The data contain roughly 190,000 clones, about 86% of them singletons. The sequencing sample was made of peripheral blood. These receptors all stem from an elderly woman in a cohort sampled during active or convalescent COVID-19.

This clone showed up just a few times. J is TRBJ1-2 and V is TRBV18, with a possible D match to TRBD1 (5 bases). The CDR3 sequence is 13 residues long. Trimming shortened V by 2 bases and J by 2 bases, and 6 bases separated the two germline ends. Germline-derived CDR1 and CDR2 are KGHSH and LQKENI. The CDR3, as DNA: TGTGCCAGCTCACCAAACAGGAACTATGGCTACACCTTC. Amino acid sequence: CASSPNRNYGYTF. The variable domain in full, with the rest retrieved from reference TRBV18 and TRBJ1-2, is NAGVMQNPRHLVRRRGQEARLRCSPMKGHSHVYWYRQLPEEGLKFMVYLQKENIIDESGMPKERFSAEFPKEGPSILRIQQVVRGDSAAYFCASSPNRNYGYTFGSGTRLTVV.

The rearrangement joins TRBV6-2 or TRBV6-3 to TRBJ2-3; tentative D call: TRBD2 (6 bases). Germline lookup yields CDR1 MNHEY and CDR2 SVGEGT. This CDR3 has 15 residues. V was clipped by 3 bases and J by 1 base, with 11 bases between them. The CDR3 bases are TGTGCCAGCAGTTATGGGCGGGATGGCACAGATACGCAGTATTTT. Protein sequence: CASSYGRDGTDTQYF.

This rearrangement joins TRBV5-4 to TRBJ1-2; 8 bases map to TRBD1. The V and J ends lost 4 bases and 6 bases, in that order; junction bases with no gene match: 5. The germline gives CDR1 SGHNT, CDR2 YYREEE (reference sequence). CDR3 size: 13 residues. The CDR3 spells CASSLGQVNGYTF. CDR3 nucleotides: TGTGCCAGCAGCCTGGGACAGGTTAATGGCTACACCTTC.

This clone was counted only a few times. The chain has TRBV19 and TRBJ1-4, with D maybe TRBD1 (5 bases). Germline CDR1 and CDR2: LNHDA and SQIVND (reference sequence). The CDR3 totals 14 residues. Trimming took off 4 bases at V and 8 bases at J, with 14 bases between the two ends. The CDR3 region has the DNA TGTGCCAGTAGTACGGGACTCAAGGCCGAAAAACTGTTTTTT. Amino acids: CASSTGLKAEKLFF.

The rearrangement uses TRBV10-2 and TRBJ2-4; 10 nucleotides align to TRBD1. The CDR3 consists of 15 residues. V was pared by 4 bases and J by 7 bases, with 7 bases of the junction left unmatched. Germline-derived CDR1 and CDR2 are WSHSY and SAAADI. As DNA, the CDR3 is TGCGCCAGCAGTGGAACCCCGGGACAGGGGAACATTCAGTACTTC. Protein product: CASSGTPGQGNIQYF.

The chain couples TRBV7-9 to TRBJ2-5, with 8 bases that match TRBD1. The CDR3 sequence is 16 residues long. J gave up 4 bases and V 5 bases, and 12 bases lay outside the gene matches. Germline CDR1 SEHNR, CDR2 FQNEAQ (reference sequence). The CDR3 nucleotides are TGTGCCAGCAGCGCCCGGCAGGGGGCGAGAGGAGAGACCCAGTACTTC. Translation: CASSARQGARGETQYF.

This clone was counted between two and nine times. This chain connects TRBV5-8 to TRBJ1-5; 8 nucleotides match TRBD1. The ends lost 7 bases at V and 2 bases at J; junction bases unmatched: 11. Germline V gene lookup returns CDR1 SGHTS and CDR2 YDEGEE. The CDR3 runs to 16 residues. In nucleotides, the CDR3 is TGTGCCAGCTCACGGACAGGGTGGGTCGGCAATCAGCCCCAGCATTTT. This gives the protein CASSRTGWVGNQPQHF.

The V gene is TRBV6-5, the J gene TRBJ1-2; a weak D match, TRBD1 (5 bases). The CDR3 runs 11 residues. The V and J ends lost 8 bases and 5 bases respectively, with 9 bases between them. Looked up from germline, CDR1 is MNHEY and CDR2 is SVGAGI. Here the CDR3 DNA reads TGTGCCAGCTTGACAGCTTATGGCTACACCTTC. It yields the protein CASLTAYGYTF.

This clone has just one count. In DNA form, the CDR3 reads TGTGCCAGCGAACAGGGAAGGGCGGGTGAGCAGTTCTTC. It translates to CASEQGRAGEQFF. The chain recombines TRBV28 with TRBJ2-1, with D maybe TRBD1 (6 bases). Germline CDR1 is MDHEN and CDR2 is SYDVKM. This CDR3 contains 13 residues. Between the trimmed V and J ends, which lost 8 bases and 9 bases, there was a span of 17 bases. The whole variable domain, remainder taken from reference TRBV28 and TRBJ2-1, is DVKVTQSSRYLVKRTGEKVFLECVQDMDHENMFWYRQDPGLGLRLIYFSYDVKMKEKGDIPEGYSVSREKKERFSLILESASTNQTSMYLCASEQGRAGEQFFGPGTRLTVL.

The rearrangement links TRBV6-4 to TRBJ2-3; TRBD2 agrees at 10 bases. Germline CDR1 is MRHNA and CDR2 is SNTAGT. This CDR3 comprises 16 residues. J lost 1 base, V lost 5 bases, and 6 bases had no gene match. CDR3 residues: CASSLLAGFGTDTQYF. The CDR3 DNA is TGTGCCAGCAGTTTACTAGCGGGGTTTGGCACAGATACGCAGTATTTT.

Only a few counts were recorded for this clone. CDR3 DNA sequence: TGTGCCAGTCGATCTCTCGGAGTCAATGAGCAGTTCTTC. Protein: CASRSLGVNEQFF. The genes are TRBV19 and TRBJ2-1; no definite D call. The CDR3 has 13 amino acids. CDR1 is LNHDA, CDR2 SQIVND, per germline (reference sequence). V lost 8 bases and J lost 6, with 14 bases in between.

The chain is built from TRBV5-1 and TRBJ2-1, with TRBD1 matching over 9 bases. V trimming: 4 bases; J trimming: 4 bases; junction bases outside the gene matches: 9. This CDR3 has 16 residues. Germline assignment: CDR1 SGHRS and CDR2 YFSETQ. In DNA, the CDR3 is TGCGCCAGCAGCCCGGTAGGGACAGGGCAATACAATGAGCAGTTCTTC. As protein: CASSPVGTGQYNEQFF. Full variable domain (missing parts from reference TRBV5-1 and TRBJ2-1): KAGVTQTPRYLIKTRGQQVTLSCSPISGHRSVSWYQQTPGQGLQFLFEYFSETQRNKGNFPGRFSGRQFSNSRSEMNVSTLELGDSALYLCASSPVGTGQYNEQFFGPGTRLTVL.

This clone was counted a few times. DNA of the CDR3: TGTGCCATCAGACCCGGGACAGCAAACACTGAAGCTTTCTTT. It codes for CAIRPGTANTEAFF. This chain connects TRBV10-3 to TRBJ1-1; 7 bases map to TRBD1. The V and J ends lost 6 bases and 2 bases, in that order; junction bases with no gene match: 6. Per the germline V gene, CDR1 is ENHRY and CDR2 is SYGVKD. The CDR3 is made up of 14 amino acids.

This chain links TRBV4-2 with TRBJ1-5; TRBD1 agrees at 9 bases. The V gene's germline CDR1 is LGHNA and CDR2 YNFKEQ. The CDR3 consists of 16 residues. After removal of 3 bases from V and 4 bases from J, the junction contained 7 bases not matched to a gene. CDR3 in amino acids: CASSHIGGQGNQPQHF. CDR3 in DNA: TGTGCCAGCAGCCATATCGGCGGACAGGGGAATCAGCCCCAGCATTTT.

The V call is TRBV11-3, the J call TRBJ1-2; the D is unclear. Germline CDR1 is SGHNT and CDR2 is YENEEA. This CDR3 region has 14 residues. V was shortened by 3 bases and J by 1 base, with 9 bases between the two germline ends. CDR3 coding DNA: TGTGCCAGCAGCTTCGGGGTCGGTAACTATGGCTACACCTTC. Protein sequence: CASSFGVGNYGYTF.

The rearrangement links TRBV7-9 to TRBJ2-7, with D possibly being TRBD1 (6 bases). This CDR3 has 14 residues. Germline V gene data show CDR1 as SEHNR and CDR2 as FQNEAQ (reference sequence). V dropped 4 bases and J dropped 2 bases, with 12 bases sitting between them. CDR3 sequence reads: CASSSTGLAYEQYV. The CDR3 DNA is TGTGCCAGCAGCTCAACAGGGTTAGCCTACGAGCAGTACGTC.

The chain employs TRBV2 and TRBJ1-2; 9 nucleotides agree with TRBD1. The CDR3 runs to 14 residues. J lost 4 bases, V lost 6 bases, and 6 bases had no gene match. Germline CDR1 reads SNHLY; CDR2 reads FYNNEI. Here the CDR3 reads CASRGDRAGYGYTF. The CDR3 DNA sequence: TGTGCCAGCAGAGGGGACAGGGCCGGCTATGGCTACACCTTC. The full variable domain, in which reference TRBV2 and TRBJ1-2 provide the parts outside the CDR3, is EPEVTQTPSHQVTQMGQEVILRCVPISNHLYFYWYRQILGQKVEFLVSFYNNEISEKSEIFDDQFSVERPDGSNFTLKIRSTKLEDSAMYFCASRGDRAGYGYTFGSGTRLTVV.

The chain couples TRBV28 to TRBJ2-7; 7 nucleotides agree with TRBD1. CDR1 MDHEN and CDR2 SYDVKM come from the germline V gene. The trim removed 2 bases at V and 4 bases at J, leaving 2 bases unmatched. This CDR3 contains 13 residues. Here the CDR3 DNA reads TGTGCCAGCAGTTTAAGGGGGCGTTACGAGCAGTACTTC. Its translation: CASSLRGRYEQYF.

The chain has TRBV5-1 and TRBJ1-1; D remains unclear. Trimming left V 4 bases short and J 1 base short, with 8 bases between. CDR1 is SGHRS and CDR2 is YFSETQ in the germline V gene. The length of the CDR3 is 13 residues. CDR3 region: CASSAAENTEAFF. The CDR3 DNA follows: TGCGCCAGCAGCGCGGCGGAGAACACTGAAGCTTTCTTT. Looking up the rest from reference TRBV5-1 and TRBJ1-1 gives the full variable domain: KAGVTQTPRYLIKTRGQQVTLSCSPISGHRSVSWYQQTPGQGLQFLFEYFSETQRNKGNFPGRFSGRQFSNSRSEMNVSTLELGDSALYLCASSAAENTEAFFGQGTRLTVV.

The rearrangement uses TRBV5-1 and TRBJ2-1; 11 nucleotides agree with TRBD1. Germline loops: CDR1 SGHRS, CDR2 YFSETQ. Trimming at V came to 0 bases and at J to 3 bases, leaving 5 bases not matched to a gene. The CDR3 has 17 residues. CDR3: CASSLGTGTGGYNEQFF. The CDR3 nucleotides are TGCGCCAGCAGCTTGGGGACCGGGACAGGGGGCTACAATGAGCAGTTCTTC.

This chain links TRBV28 with TRBJ1-5; 7 bases align to TRBD1. Looked up from germline, CDR1 is MDHEN and CDR2 is SYDVKM. V shed 6 bases, J shed 0 bases, and the junction held 17 bases outside the gene matches. This CDR3 is 19 amino acids long. CDR3 residues: CASSPPFQGVPISNQPQHF. CDR3 DNA: TGTGCCAGCAGCCCACCATTCCAGGGGGTTCCCATTAGCAATCAGCCCCAGCATTTT.

The table lists this clone with a few counts. The chain links TRBV5-1 to TRBJ2-3; 11 bases map to TRBD2. This CDR3 region has 16 residues. J was trimmed by 4 bases and V by 5 bases; bases with no gene match: 9. Germline-derived CDR1 and CDR2 are SGHRS and YFSETQ. This chain's CDR3 is CASRLLSGRGADTQYF. The CDR3 region has the DNA TGCGCCAGCAGACTCCTTAGCGGGAGGGGCGCAGATACGCAGTATTTT. Supplemented by reference TRBV5-1 and TRBJ2-3, the full variable domain reads KAGVTQTPRYLIKTRGQQVTLSCSPISGHRSVSWYQQTPGQGLQFLFEYFSETQRNKGNFPGRFSGRQFSNSRSEMNVSTLELGDSALYLCASRLLSGRGADTQYFGPGTRLTVL.

This clone was recorded only once. This rearrangement joins TRBV6-5 to TRBJ1-2; TRBD1 agrees at 11 bases. Germline V gives CDR1 MNHEY, CDR2 SVGAGI. This CDR3 comprises 15 residues. The V gene end was trimmed by 5 bases and the J gene end by 2 bases; junction bases not matched to a gene: 4. CDR3: CASSTRDRGNYGYTF. The CDR3 nucleotides read TGTGCCAGCAGTACCCGGGACAGGGGGAACTATGGCTACACCTTC.